This T cell receptor beta chain was captured by sequencing in a study of blood T cell repertoires in COVID-19. Study details: T cells, B-cell-depleted T cells, or PBMCs supplied cDNA or gDNA.

This clone was detected a few times. Clones were read by immunoSEQ multiplex PCR, and TCRdb kept only the in-frame ones, dropping some. The repertoire includes 200,000 to 250,000 clones, about 89% of them detected once, and 4.5% to 5.5% sits in the top ten. Trimming left V 4 bases short and J 0 bases short, with 15 bases between. The germline V gene has CDR1 MGHRA and CDR2 YSYEKL. The CDR3 is 16 amino acids. The sequencing sample was made of peripheral blood. The V gene is TRBV4-1, the J gene TRBJ1-1; a possible D gene is TRBD1 (5 bases). This TCR was sampled from a woman aged 40-49 years with acute or convalescent COVID-19. The CDR3 is CASSRVLATVNTEAFF. The CDR3 coding sequence is TGCGCCAGCAGCCGAGTACTAGCGACAGTGAACACTGAAGCTTTCTTT.